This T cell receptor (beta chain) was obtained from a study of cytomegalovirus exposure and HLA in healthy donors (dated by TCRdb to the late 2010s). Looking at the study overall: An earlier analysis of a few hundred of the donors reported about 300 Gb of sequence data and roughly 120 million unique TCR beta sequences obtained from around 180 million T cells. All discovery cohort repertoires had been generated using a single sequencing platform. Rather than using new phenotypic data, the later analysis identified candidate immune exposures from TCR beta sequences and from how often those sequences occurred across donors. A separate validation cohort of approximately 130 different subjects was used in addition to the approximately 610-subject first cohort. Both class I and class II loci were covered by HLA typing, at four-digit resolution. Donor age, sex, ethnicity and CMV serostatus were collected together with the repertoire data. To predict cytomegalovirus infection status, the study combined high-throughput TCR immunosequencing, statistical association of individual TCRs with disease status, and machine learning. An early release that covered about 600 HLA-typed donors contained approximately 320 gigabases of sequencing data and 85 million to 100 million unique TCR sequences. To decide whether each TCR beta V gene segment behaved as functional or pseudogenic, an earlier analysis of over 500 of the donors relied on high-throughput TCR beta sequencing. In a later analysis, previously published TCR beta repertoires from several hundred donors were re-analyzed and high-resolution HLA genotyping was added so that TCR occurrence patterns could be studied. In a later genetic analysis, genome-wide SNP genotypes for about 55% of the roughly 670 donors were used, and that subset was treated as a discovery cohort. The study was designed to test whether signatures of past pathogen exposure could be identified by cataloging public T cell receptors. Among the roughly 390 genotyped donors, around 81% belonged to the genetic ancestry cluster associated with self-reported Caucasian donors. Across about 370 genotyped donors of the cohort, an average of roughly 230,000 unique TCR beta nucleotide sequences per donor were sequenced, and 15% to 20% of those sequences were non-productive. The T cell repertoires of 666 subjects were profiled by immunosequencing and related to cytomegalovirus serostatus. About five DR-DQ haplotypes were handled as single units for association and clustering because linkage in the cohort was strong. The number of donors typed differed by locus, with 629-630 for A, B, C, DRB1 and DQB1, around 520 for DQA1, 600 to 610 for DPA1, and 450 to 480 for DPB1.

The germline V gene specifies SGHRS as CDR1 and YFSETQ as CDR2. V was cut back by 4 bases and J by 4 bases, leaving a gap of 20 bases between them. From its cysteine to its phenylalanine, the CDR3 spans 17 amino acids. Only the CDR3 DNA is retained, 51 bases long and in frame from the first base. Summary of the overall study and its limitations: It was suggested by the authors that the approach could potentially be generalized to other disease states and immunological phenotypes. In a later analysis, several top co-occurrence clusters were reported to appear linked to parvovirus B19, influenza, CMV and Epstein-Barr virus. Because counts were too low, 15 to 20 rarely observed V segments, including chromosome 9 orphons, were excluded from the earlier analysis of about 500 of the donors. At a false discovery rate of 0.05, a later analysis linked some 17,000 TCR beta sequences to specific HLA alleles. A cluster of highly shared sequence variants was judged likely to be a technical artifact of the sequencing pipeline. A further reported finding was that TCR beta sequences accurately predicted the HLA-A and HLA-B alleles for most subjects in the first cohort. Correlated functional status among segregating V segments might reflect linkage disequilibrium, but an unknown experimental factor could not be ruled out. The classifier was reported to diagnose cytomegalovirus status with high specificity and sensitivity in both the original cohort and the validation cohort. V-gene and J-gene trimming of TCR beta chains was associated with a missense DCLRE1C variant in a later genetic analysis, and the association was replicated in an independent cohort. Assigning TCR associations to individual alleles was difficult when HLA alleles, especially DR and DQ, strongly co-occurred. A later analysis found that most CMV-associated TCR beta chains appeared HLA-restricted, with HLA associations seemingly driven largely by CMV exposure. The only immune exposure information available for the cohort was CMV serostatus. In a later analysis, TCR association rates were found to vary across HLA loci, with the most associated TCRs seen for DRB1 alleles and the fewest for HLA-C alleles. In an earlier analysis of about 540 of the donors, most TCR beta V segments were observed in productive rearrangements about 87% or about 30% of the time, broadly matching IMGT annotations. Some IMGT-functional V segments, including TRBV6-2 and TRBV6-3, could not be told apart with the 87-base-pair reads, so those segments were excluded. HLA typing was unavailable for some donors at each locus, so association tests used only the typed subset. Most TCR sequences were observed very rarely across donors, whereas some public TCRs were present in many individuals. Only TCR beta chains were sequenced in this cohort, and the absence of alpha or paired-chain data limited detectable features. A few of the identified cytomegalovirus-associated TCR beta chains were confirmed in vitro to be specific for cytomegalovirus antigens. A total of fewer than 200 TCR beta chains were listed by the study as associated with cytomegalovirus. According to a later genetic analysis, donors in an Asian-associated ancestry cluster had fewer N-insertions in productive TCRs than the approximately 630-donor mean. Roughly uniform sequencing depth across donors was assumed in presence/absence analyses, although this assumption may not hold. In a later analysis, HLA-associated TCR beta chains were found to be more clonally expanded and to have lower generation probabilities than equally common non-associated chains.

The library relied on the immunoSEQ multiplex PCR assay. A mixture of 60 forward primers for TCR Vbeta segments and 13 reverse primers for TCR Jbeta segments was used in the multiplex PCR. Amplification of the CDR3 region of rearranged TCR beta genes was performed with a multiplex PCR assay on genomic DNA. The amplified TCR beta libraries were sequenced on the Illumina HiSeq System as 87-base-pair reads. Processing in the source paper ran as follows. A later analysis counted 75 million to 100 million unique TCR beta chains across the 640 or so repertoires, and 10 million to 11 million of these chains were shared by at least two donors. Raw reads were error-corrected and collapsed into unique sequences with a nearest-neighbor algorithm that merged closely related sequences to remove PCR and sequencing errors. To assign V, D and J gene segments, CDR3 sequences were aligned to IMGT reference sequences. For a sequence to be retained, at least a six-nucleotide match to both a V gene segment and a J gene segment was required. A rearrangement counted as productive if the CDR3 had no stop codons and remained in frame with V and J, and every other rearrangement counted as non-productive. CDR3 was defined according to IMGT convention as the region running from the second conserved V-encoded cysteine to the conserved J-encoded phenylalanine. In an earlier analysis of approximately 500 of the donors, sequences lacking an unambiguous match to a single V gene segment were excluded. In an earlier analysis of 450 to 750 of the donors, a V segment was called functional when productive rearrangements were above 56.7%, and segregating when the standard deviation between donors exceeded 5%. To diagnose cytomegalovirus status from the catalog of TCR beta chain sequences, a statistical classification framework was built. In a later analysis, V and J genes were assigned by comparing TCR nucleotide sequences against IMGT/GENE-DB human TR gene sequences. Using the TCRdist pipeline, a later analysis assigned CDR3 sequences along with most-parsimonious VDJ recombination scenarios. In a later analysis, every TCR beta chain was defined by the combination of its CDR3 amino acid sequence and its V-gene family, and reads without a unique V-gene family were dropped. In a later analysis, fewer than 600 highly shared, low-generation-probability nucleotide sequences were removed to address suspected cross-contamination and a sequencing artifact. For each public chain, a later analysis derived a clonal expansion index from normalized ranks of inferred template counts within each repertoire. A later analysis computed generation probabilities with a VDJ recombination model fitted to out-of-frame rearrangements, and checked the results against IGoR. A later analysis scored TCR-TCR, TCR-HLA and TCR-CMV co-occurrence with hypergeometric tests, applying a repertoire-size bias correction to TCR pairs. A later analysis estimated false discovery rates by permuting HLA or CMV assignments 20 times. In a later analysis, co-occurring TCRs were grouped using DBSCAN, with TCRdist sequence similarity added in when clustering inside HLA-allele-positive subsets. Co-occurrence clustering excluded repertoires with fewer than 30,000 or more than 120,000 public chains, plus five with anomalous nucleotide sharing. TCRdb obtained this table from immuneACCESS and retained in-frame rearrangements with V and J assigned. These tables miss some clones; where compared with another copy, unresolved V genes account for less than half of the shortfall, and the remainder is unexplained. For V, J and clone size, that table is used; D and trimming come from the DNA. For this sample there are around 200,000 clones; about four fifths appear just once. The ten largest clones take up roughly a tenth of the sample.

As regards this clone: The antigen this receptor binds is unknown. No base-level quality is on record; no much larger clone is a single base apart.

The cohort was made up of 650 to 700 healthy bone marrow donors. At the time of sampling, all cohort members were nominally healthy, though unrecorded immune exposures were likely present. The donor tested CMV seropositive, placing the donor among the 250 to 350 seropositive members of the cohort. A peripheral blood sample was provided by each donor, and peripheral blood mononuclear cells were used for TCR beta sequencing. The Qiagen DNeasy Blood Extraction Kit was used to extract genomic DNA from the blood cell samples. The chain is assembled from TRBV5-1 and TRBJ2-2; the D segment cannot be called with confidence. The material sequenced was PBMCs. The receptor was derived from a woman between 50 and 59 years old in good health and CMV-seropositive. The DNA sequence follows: TGCGCCAGCAGCCTCCGAATCCGCCCTACGGGCACCGGGGAGCTGTTTTTT. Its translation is CASSLRIRPTGTGELFF.